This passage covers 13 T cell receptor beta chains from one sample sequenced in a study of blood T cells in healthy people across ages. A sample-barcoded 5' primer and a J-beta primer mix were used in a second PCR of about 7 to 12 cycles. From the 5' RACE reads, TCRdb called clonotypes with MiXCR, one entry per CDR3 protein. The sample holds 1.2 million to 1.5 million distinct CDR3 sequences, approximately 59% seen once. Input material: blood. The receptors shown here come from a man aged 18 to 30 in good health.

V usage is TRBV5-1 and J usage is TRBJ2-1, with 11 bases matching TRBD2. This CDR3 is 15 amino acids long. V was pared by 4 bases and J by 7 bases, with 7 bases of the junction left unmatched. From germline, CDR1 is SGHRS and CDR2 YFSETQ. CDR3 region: CASSTLAGAGNEQFF. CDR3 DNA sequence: TGCGCCAGCAGCACACTAGCGGGAGCTGGTAATGAGCAGTTCTTC.

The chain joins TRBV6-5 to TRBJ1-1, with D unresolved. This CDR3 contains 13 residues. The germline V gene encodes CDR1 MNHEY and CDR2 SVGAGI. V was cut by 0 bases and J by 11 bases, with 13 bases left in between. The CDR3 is CASSYSMGMWAFF. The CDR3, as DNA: TGTGCCAGCAGTTACTCGATGGGGATGTGGGCTTTCTTT.

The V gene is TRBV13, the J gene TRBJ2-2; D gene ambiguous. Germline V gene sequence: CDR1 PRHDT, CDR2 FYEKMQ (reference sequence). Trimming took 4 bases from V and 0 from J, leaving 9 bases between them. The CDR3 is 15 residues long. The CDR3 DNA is TGTGCCAGCAGCTCCGACGGACCGAACACCGGGGAGCTGTTTTTT. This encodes CASSSDGPNTGELFF.

The CDR3 protein is CASRSGLGETQYF. For the CDR3, the DNA is TGTGCCAGTCGGTCGGGTCTTGGGGAGACCCAGTACTTC. The chain uses TRBV2 and TRBJ2-7; D unresolved. Near its end, the DNA agrees better with TRBJ2-5, so the J call may be wrong. The germline CDR1 and CDR2 sequences are SNHLY and FYNNEI. There are 13 residues in the CDR3.

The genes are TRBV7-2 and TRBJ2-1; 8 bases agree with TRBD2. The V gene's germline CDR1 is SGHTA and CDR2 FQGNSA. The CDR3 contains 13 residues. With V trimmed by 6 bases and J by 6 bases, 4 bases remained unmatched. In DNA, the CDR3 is TGTGCCAGCAGGCAGACTAGCGCCAATGAGCAGTTCTTC. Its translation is CASRQTSANEQFF. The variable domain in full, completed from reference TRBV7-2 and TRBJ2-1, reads GAGVSQSPSNKVTEKGKDVELRCDPISGHTALYWYRQSLGQGLEFLIYFQGNSAPDKSGLPSDRFSAERTGGSVSTLTIQRTQQEDSAVYLCASRQTSANEQFFGPGTRLTVL.

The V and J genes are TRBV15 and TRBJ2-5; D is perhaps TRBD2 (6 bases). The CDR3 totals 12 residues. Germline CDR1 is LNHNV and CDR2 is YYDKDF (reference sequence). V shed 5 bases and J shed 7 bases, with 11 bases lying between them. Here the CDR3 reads CATSAVGGTQYF. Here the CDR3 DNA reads TGTGCCACCAGCGCAGTCGGGGGGACCCAGTACTTC.

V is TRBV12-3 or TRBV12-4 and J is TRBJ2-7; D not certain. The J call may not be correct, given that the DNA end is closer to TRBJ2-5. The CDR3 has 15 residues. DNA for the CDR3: TGTGCCAGCAGCCTTCATGTATCCCCCGGGGAGACCCAGTACTTC. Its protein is CASSLHVSPGETQYF.

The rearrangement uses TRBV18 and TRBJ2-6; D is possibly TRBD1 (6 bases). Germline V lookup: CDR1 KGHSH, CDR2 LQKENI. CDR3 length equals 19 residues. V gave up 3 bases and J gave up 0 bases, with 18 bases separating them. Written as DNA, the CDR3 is TGTGCCAGCTCACCGCAGACCAGGGGATTTAGCTCTGGGGCCAACGTCCTGACTTTC. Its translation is CASSPQTRGFSSGANVLTF.

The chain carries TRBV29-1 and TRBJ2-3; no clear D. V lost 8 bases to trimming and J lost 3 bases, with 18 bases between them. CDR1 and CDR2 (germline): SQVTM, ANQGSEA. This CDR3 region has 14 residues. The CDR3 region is CSSLRSGQTDTQYF. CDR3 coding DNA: TGCAGCAGTTTGCGGAGTGGCCAGACAGATACGCAGTATTTT.

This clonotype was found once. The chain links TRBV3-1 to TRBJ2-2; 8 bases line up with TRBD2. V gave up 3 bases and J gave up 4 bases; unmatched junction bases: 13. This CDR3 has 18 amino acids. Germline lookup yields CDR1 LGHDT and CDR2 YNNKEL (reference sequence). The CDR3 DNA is TGTGCCAGCAGCCAGACTGCCGGGACTAGGGGATTCACCGGGGAGCTGTTTTTT. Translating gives CASSQTAGTRGFTGELFF.

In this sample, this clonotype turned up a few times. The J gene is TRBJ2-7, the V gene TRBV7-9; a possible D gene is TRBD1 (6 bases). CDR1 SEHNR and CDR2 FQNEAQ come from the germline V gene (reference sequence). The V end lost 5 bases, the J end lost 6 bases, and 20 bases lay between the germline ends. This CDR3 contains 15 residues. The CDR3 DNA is TGTGCCAGCAGCGGAAAACAGGGATCCACGGGCGAGCAGTACTTC. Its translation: CASSGKQGSTGEQYF.

This chain's CDR3 is CASSLGDRQKTQYF. The DNA for the CDR3 is TGTGCCAGCAGCTTAGGCGACAGACAAAAGACCCAGTACTTC. V usage is TRBV11-2 and J usage is TRBJ2-5; D perhaps matches TRBD1 (5 bases). Between the trimmed V and J ends, which lost 1 base and 6 bases, there was a span of 12 bases. Germline V lookup: CDR1 SGHAT, CDR2 FQNNGV. The CDR3 runs to 14 residues.

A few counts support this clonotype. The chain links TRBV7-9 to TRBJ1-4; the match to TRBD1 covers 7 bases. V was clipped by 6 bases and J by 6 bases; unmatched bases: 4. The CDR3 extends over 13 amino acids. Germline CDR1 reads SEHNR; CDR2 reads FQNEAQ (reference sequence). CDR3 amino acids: CASRRDSYEKLFF. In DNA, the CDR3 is TGTGCCAGCAGGCGGGACAGCTATGAAAAACTGTTTTTT. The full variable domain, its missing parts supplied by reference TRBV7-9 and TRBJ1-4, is DTGVSQNPRHKITKRGQNVTFRCDPISEHNRLYWYRQTLGQGPEFLTYFQNEAQLEKSRLLSDRFSAERPKGSFSTLEIQRTEQGDSAMYLCASRRDSYEKLFFGSGTQLSVL.